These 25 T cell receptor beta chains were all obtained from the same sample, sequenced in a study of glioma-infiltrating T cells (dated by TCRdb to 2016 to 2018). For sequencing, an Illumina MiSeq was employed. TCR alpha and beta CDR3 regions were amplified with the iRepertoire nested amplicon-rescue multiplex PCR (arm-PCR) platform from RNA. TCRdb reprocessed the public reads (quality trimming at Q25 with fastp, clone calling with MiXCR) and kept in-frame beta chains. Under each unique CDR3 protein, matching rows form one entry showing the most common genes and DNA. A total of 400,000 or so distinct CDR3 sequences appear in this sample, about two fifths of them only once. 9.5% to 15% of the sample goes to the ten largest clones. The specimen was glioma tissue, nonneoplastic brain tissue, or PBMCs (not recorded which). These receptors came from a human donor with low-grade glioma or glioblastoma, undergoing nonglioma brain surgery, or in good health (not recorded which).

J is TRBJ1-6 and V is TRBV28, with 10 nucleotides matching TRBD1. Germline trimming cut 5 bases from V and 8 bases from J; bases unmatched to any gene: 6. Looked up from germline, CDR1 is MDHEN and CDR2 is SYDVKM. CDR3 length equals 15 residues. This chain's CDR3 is CASSPLGTGDSPLHF. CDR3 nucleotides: TGTGCCAGCAGTCCCCTAGGGACAGGGGATTCACCCCTCCACTTT.

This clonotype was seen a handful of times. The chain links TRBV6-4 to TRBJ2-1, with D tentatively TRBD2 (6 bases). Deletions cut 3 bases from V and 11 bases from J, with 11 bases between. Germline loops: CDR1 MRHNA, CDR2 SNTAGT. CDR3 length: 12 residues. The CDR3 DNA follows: TGTGCCAGCAGTGATCTAGCGCTTAAGCAGTTCTTC. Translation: CASSDLALKQFF.

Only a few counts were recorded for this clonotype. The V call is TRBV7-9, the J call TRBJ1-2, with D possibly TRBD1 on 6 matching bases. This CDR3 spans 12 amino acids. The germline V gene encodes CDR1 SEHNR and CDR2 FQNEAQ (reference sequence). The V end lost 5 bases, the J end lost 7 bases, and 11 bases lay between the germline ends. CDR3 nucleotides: TGTGCCAGCAGCCGCCAGGGGTTTGGCTACACCTTC. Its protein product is CASSRQGFGYTF.

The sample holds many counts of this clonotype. The DNA for the CDR3 is TGCAGTGCTAGGGGGGGGTCCTACGAGCAGTACTTC. This codes for CSARGGSYEQYF. The chain links TRBV20-1 to TRBJ2-7; 7 bases are a match to TRBD2. The V segment lost 3 bases and the J segment 1 base; nucleotides outside the gene matches: 0. This CDR3 comprises 12 residues. The germline gives CDR1 DFQATT, CDR2 SNEGSKA (reference sequence).

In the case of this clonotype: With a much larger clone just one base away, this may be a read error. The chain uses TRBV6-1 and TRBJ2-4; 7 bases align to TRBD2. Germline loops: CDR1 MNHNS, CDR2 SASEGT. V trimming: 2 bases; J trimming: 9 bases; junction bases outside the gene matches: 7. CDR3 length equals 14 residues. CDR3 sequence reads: CASSELGGACIQYF. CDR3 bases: TGTGCCAGCAGTGAATTGGGAGGGGCCTGCATTCAGTACTTC.

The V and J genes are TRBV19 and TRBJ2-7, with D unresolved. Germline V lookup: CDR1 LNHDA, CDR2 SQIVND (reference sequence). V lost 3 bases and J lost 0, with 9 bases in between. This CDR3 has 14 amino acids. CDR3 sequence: CASSIGQNSYEQYF. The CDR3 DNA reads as TGTGCCAGTAGTATTGGGCAGAACTCCTACGAGCAGTACTTC.

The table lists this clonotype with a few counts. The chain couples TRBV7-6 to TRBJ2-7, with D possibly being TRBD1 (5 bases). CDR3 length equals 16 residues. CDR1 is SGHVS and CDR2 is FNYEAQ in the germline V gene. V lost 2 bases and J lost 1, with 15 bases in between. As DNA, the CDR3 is TGTGCCAGCAGCTTATCCCCCAGGGCTGCATCCTACGAGCAGTACTTC. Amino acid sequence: CASSLSPRAASYEQYF.

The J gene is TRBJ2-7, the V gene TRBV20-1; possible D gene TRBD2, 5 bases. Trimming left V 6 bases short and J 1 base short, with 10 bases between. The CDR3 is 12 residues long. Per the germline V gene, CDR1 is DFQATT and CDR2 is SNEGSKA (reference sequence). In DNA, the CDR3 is TGCAGTGCCTACCCGGGGTCCTACGAGCAGTACTTC. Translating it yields CSAYPGSYEQYF.

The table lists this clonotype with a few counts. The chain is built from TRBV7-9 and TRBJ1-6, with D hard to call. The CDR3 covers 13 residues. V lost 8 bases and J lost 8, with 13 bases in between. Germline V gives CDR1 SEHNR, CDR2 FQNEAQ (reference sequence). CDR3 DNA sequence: TGTGCCAGCGTTGAGGGAACTTATTCACCCCTCCACTTT. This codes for CASVEGTYSPLHF.

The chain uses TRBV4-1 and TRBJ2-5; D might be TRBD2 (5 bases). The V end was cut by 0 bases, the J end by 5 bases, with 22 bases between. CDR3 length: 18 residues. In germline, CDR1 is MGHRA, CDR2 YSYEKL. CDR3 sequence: CASSQDLRGGWEQETQYF. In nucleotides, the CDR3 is TGCGCCAGCAGCCAAGATTTGCGCGGAGGATGGGAGCAGGAGACCCAGTACTTC.

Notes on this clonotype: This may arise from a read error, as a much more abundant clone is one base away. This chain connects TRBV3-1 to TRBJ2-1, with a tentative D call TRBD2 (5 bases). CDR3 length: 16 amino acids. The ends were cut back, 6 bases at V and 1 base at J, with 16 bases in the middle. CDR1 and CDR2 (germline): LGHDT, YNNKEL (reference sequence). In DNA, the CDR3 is TGTGCCAGCAGGCAACTGGGGAGTCGGTCCTACAATGAGCAGTTCTTC. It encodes CASRQLGSRSYNEQFF.

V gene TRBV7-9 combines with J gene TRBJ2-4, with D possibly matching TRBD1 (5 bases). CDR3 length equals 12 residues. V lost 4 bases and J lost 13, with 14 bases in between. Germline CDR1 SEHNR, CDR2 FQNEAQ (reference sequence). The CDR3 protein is CASSSGHNEQYF. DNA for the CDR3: TGTGCCAGCAGCTCTGGACACAATGAGCAGTACTTC.

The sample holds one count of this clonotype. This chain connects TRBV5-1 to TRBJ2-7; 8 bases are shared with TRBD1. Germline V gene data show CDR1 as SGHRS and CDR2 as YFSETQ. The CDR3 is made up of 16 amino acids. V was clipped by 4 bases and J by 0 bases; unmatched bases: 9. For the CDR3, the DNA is TGCGCCAGCAGCCTACCGGGACAGGCAAGCTCCTACGAGCAGTACTTC. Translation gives CASSLPGQASSYEQYF.

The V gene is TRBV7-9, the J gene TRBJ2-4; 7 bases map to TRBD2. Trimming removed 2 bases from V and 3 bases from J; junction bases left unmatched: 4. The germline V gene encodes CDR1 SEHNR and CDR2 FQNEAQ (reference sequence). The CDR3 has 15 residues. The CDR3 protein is CASSLQAGHKNIQYF. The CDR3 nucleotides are TGTGCCAGCAGCTTACAAGCGGGGCACAAAAACATTCAGTACTTC. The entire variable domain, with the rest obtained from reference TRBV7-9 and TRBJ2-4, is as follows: DTGVSQNPRHKITKRGQNVTFRCDPISEHNRLYWYRQTLGQGPEFLTYFQNEAQLEKSRLLSDRFSAERPKGSFSTLEIQRTEQGDSAMYLCASSLQAGHKNIQYFGAGTRLSVL.

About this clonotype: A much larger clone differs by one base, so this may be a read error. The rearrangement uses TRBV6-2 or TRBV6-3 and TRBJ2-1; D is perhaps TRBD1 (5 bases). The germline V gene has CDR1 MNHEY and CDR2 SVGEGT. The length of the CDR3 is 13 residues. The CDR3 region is CASTRQSYNERFF. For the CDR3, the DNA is TGTGCCAGCACCAGACAGTCCTACAATGAGCGGTTCTTC.

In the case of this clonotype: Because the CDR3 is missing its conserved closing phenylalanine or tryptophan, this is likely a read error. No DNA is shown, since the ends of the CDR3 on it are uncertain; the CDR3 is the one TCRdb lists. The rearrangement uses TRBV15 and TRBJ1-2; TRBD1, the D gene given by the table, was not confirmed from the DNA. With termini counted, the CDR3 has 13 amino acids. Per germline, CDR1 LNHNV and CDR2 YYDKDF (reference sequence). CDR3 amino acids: CATPELGGFGYTL.

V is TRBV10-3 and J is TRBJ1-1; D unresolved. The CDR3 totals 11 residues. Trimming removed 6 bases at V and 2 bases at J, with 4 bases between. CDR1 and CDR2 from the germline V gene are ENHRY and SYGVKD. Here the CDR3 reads CAIRANTEAFF. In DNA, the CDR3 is TGTGCCATCAGGGCAAACACTGAAGCTTTCTTT.

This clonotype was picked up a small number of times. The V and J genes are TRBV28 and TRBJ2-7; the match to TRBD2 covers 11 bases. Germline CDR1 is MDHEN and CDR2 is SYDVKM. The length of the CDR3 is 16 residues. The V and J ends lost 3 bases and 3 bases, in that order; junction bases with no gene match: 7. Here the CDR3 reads CASSLVTSGSIYEQYF. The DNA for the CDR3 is TGTGCCAGCAGTTTGGTAACTAGCGGGAGTATCTACGAGCAGTACTTC.

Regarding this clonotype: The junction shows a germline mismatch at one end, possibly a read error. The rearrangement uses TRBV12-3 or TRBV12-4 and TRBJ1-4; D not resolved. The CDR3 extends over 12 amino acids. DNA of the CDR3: TGTGCCAGCAGTTTCCTTCGGGAAAAACTGATTTTT. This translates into CASSFLREKLIF.

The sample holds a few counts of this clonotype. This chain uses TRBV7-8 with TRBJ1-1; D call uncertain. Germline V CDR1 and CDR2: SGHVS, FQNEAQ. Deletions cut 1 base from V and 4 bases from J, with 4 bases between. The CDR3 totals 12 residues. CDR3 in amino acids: CASSLVSTEAFF. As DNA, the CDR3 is TGTGCCAGCAGCTTAGTGTCCACTGAAGCTTTCTTT.

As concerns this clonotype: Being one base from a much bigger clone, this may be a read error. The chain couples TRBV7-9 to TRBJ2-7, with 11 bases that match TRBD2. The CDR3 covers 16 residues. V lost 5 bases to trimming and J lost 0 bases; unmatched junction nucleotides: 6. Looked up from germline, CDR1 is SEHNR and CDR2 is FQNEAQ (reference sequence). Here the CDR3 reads CASSKEGLAASYEQYF. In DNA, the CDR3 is TGTGCCAGCAGCAAGGAGGGACTAGCGGCCTCCTACGAGCAGTACTTC.

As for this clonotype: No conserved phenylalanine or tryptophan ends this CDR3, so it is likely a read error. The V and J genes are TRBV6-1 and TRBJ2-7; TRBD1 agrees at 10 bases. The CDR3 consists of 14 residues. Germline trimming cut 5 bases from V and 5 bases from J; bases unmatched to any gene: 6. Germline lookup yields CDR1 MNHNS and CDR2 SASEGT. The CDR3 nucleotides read TGTGCCAGCAGTCATGGACAGGGGGTACACGAGCAGTACCTC. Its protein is CASSHGQGVHEQYL.

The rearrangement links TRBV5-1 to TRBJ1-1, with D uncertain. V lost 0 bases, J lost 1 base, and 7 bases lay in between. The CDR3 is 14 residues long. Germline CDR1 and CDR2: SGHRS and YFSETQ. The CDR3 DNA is TGCGCCAGCAGCTTGGGTTGGGGGAACACTGAAGCTTTCTTT. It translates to CASSLGWGNTEAFF.

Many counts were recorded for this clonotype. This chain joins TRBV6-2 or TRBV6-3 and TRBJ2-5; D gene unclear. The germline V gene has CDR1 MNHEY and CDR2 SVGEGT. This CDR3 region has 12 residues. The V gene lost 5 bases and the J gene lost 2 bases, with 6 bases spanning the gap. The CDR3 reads CASSTHQETQYF. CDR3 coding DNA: TGTGCCAGCAGTACCCATCAAGAGACCCAGTACTTC.

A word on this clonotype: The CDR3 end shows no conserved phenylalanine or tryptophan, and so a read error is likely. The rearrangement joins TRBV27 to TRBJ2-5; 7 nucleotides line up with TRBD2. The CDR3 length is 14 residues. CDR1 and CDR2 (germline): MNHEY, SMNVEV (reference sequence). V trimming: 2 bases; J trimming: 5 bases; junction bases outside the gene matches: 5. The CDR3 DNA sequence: TGTGCCAGCAGTTTAGGCGGGAGAGGCGAGACCCAGTACTTA. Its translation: CASSLGGRGETQYL.